This is a list of T cell receptor beta chains from one sample in a study of blood T cell repertoires in COVID-19. TCRdb keeps only in-frame clones here, not all; method: immunoSEQ multiplex PCR. In the table there are some 510,000 clones, roughly 90% of which are singletons. The sample taken for sequencing was PBMCs or T cells enriched from blood (not recorded which). These receptors all come from a woman aged 35 to 49 who had recovered from COVID-19. Both conserved end residues are part of each CDR3. D genes are given only for firm matches. Clone sizes are given selectively: once, few, many, or a class where the clone is expanded.

TRBJ1-6,NA,TRBV6-5,NA,12,CASSYYNSPLHF,TGTGCCAGCAGCTATTATAATTCACCCCTCCACTTT
TRBJ1-1,NA,TRBV18,NA,14,CASSRTDQNTEAFF,TGTGCCAGCTCACGCACAGACCAGAACACTGAAGCTTTCTTT
TRBJ2-2,NA,TRBV5-4,NA,15,CASSAQGLDTGELFF,TGTGCCAGCAGCGCTCAGGGGCTCGACACCGGGGAGCTGTTTTTT
TRBJ1-5,few,TRBV27,NA,16,CASSPYSDRSNQPQHF,TGTGCCAGCAGTCCATACTCGGACAGAAGCAATCAGCCCCAGCATTTT
TRBJ2-7,NA,TRBV5-6,NA,16,CASSSPVGGGYGEQYF,TGTGCCAGCAGCTCGCCGGTGGGGGGAGGATACGGCGAGCAGTACTTC
TRBJ2-5,NA,TRBV11-2,NA,13,CASSYFIRETQYF,TGTGCCAGCAGCTACTTTATTCGGGAGACCCAGTACTTC
TRBJ2-7,NA,TRBV25-1,NA,11,CASSAGYEQYF,TGTGCCAGCTCCGCAGGCTACGAGCAGTACTTC
TRBJ2-5,NA,TRBV18,TRBD2,15,CASSPASGRAETQYF,TGTGCCAGCTCACCAGCTAGCGGGAGAGCGGAGACCCAGTACTTC
TRBJ2-2,NA,TRBV11-3,TRBD2,18,CASSGGAAGGPNTGELFF,TGTGCCAGCAGTGGGGGTGCAGCGGGAGGGCCTAACACCGGGGAGCTGTTTTTT
TRBJ2-1,NA,TRBV5-5,NA,13,CASSLNSYNEQFF,TGTGCCAGCAGCTTGAACAGCTACAATGAGCAGTTCTTC
TRBJ1-2,NA,TRBV2,NA,14,CASSEVVARYGYTF,TGTGCCAGCAGTGAAGTCGTAGCCCGCTATGGCTACACCTTC
TRBJ1-1,NA,TRBV6-1,NA,13,CASSGTMNTEAFF,TGTGCCAGCAGTGGGACAATGAACACTGAAGCTTTCTTT
TRBJ2-2,NA,TRBV3-1/TRBV3-2,TRBD2,16,CASSQGSGLPTGELFF,TGTGCCAGCAGCCAAGGTAGCGGGCTCCCCACCGGGGAGCTGTTTTTT
TRBJ2-3,NA,TRBV27,NA,14,CASSPGQGTDTQYF,TGTGCCAGCAGTCCGGGACAAGGCACAGATACGCAGTATTTT
TRBJ2-2,NA,TRBV5-4,TRBD2,15,CASSLGGSTTGELFF,TGTGCCAGCAGCTTAGGCGGGAGTACCACCGGGGAGCTGTTTTTT